Listed here are 20 T cell receptor beta chains from one sample, sequenced in a study of T cells expressing NK-cell markers. No DNA is given; TCRdb re-called the 5' RACE reads and lists each CDR3 protein once. The listing records some 500,000 distinct CDR3 sequences. Sequencing was carried out using blood T cells: a sorted CD56 or NKG2C T cell subset, CD4+ or CD8+ T cells, or bulk PBMC T cells (not recorded which). All receptors come from a woman aged 45-59 years in good health.

The genes are TRBV4-2 and TRBJ2-5; TCRdb selects TRBD1, and the lack of DNA leaves this call unchecked. The germline V gene has CDR1 LGHNA and CDR2 YNFKEQ. The CDR3 runs to 17 residues. The chain's CDR3 is CASSQVALGGGQETQYF.

V usage is TRBV27 and J usage is TRBJ2-2; TCRdb reports TRBD2, a call that lacks DNA to check it against. This CDR3 contains 15 residues. Per germline, CDR1 MNHEY and CDR2 SMNVEV (reference sequence). CDR3 loop: CASSQAGVPTGELFF.

V is TRBV5-1 and J is TRBJ2-5; TCRdb's D gene call, TRBD2, goes unchecked for lack of DNA. In germline, CDR1 is SGHRS, CDR2 YFSETQ. The CDR3 spans 15 residues. The CDR3 reads CASSFPLAGAETQYF.

This chain uses TRBV9 with TRBJ2-7; TCRdb proposes TRBD1, but this gene call is untestable without DNA. Looked up from germline, CDR1 is SGDLS and CDR2 is YYNGEE. This CDR3 is built from 14 residues. CDR3 region: CASSATLAGGVLYF.

This chain links TRBV10-2 with TRBJ2-1; with no DNA, the TCRdb D assignment of TRBD2 cannot be verified. The CDR3 runs 15 residues. Germline V gene sequence: CDR1 WSHSY, CDR2 SAAADI. The CDR3 reads CASSGLAGAGNEQFF.

The chain recombines TRBV27 with TRBJ2-3; the TCRdb call, TRBD1, lacks DNA for checking. Germline CDR1 is MNHEY and CDR2 is SMNVEV (reference sequence). The CDR3 is 13 residues long. The CDR3 loop is CASRTLGVNAQYF.

The chain uses TRBV12-3 or TRBV12-4 and TRBJ1-2; TCRdb picks TRBD1, but there is no DNA to check that call. The CDR3 extends over 13 amino acids. Here the CDR3 reads CASSPLPWQGYTF.

V gene TRBV7-8 combines with J gene TRBJ1-3; TCRdb's D call of TRBD1 is untestable without DNA. Germline values: CDR1 SGHVS, CDR2 FQNEAQ. CDR3 length: 15 residues. The CDR3 reads CASSRDRNSGNTIYF.

This chain connects TRBV12-3 or TRBV12-4 to TRBJ1-6; TCRdb's D gene call, TRBD1, goes unchecked for lack of DNA. CDR3 length: 14 amino acids. The CDR3: CASSLDRGPSPLHF.

The chain employs TRBV5-1 and TRBJ2-2. CDR1 and CDR2 from the germline V gene are SGHRS and YFSETQ. This CDR3 has 14 residues. The CDR3 sequence is CASFDSADTGELFF.

CDR3: CASSFFTNYGYTF. V usage is TRBV28 and J usage is TRBJ1-2. The CDR3 totals 13 residues. The germline CDR1 and CDR2 sequences are MDHEN and SYDVKM.

This rearrangement joins TRBV20-1 to TRBJ2-3; lacking DNA, the TRBD1 call made by TCRdb goes unchecked. Germline V lookup: CDR1 DFQATT, CDR2 SNEGSKA (reference sequence). The CDR3 spans 11 residues. The CDR3 loop reads CSARGGSAQYF.

The chain combines TRBV20-1 with TRBJ1-4; the TRBD1 assignment by TCRdb is unverifiable without DNA. The CDR3 has 15 residues. Germline V gives CDR1 DFQATT, CDR2 SNEGSKA (reference sequence). The CDR3 sequence: CSARARTGSDEKLFF.

The chain is built from TRBV29-1 and TRBJ2-1; TCRdb's D call, TRBD2, is unchecked because there is no DNA. The CDR3 extends over 15 amino acids. Germline loops: CDR1 SQVTM, CDR2 ANQGSEA. The CDR3 loop is CSVEPRAGPFNEQFF.

CDR3 protein: CASTTWAGLANTGELFF. The rearrangement joins TRBV3-1 to TRBJ2-2; as DNA is missing, the TRBD2 call by TCRdb cannot be tested. This CDR3 contains 17 residues. Germline lookup yields CDR1 LGHDT and CDR2 YNNKEL (reference sequence).

The chain uses TRBV12-3 or TRBV12-4 and TRBJ2-2; TCRdb lists TRBD2, though no DNA is available to test this call. This CDR3 region has 15 residues. CDR3 residues: CASGLVGGGTGELFF.

The V gene is TRBV6-6, the J gene TRBJ2-5; as DNA is missing, the TRBD1 call by TCRdb cannot be tested. This CDR3 has 16 amino acids. In germline, CDR1 is MNHNY, CDR2 SVGAGI (reference sequence). The CDR3 sequence: CASSSLLGQGMETQYF.

The rearrangement uses TRBV20-1 and TRBJ2-5; TCRdb reports TRBD1, a call that lacks DNA to check it against. CDR1 is DFQATT and CDR2 is SNEGSKA in the germline V gene (reference sequence). There are 12 residues in the CDR3. The CDR3: CSGRGWGETQYF.

V is TRBV12-3 or TRBV12-4 and J is TRBJ2-7. The CDR3 runs to 11 residues. CDR3 region: CASSLKYEQYF.

The chain couples TRBV18 to TRBJ2-5. The germline V gene has CDR1 KGHSH and CDR2 LQKENI. The CDR3 loop spans 13 amino acids. CDR3 residues: CASSPPSGETQYF.